The clone carrying this T cell receptor (beta chain) occurred a few times. Its target is not known. The data derive from a study of CD8+CD57+ T cells in acquired aplastic anemia. In the study overall: Average DNA yield from sorted CD4+ and CD8+ cells was 3.2 ug.

Points from the study as a whole: Significant differences in CD8+ Simpson's diversity were not observed between patients and controls. The same twenty-nine CD8+ CDR3 sequences occurred in patients and in controls.

Using genomic DNA as the template, TCR beta VDJ and CDR3 profiling was carried out. TCRdb reprocessed the reads via MiXCR and lists one record per CDR3 protein. The sample consists of 310,000 or so distinct CDR3 sequences, about 50% of them appearing once. All sequencing subjects had displayed CD8+CD57+ cell expansion on flow cytometry. The patients, all of them, had severe acquired aplastic anemia. This CDR3 contains 16 residues. Germline assignment: CDR1 ENHRY and CDR2 SYGVKD. Trimming cost V 7 bases and J 4 bases, with 23 bases left between them. The receptor was isolated from a human donor with aplastic anemia. The material sequenced was sorted CD4+, CD8+, or CD8+CD57+ T cells (not recorded which) from PBMCs. V and J are TRBV10-3 and TRBJ2-7, with D possibly called TRBD1 or TRBD2 (5 bases each). CDR3 amino acids: CAITRDAKMPDYEQYF. DNA for the CDR3: TGTGCCATCACCCGGGACGCTAAAATGCCGGATTACGAGCAGTACTTC.